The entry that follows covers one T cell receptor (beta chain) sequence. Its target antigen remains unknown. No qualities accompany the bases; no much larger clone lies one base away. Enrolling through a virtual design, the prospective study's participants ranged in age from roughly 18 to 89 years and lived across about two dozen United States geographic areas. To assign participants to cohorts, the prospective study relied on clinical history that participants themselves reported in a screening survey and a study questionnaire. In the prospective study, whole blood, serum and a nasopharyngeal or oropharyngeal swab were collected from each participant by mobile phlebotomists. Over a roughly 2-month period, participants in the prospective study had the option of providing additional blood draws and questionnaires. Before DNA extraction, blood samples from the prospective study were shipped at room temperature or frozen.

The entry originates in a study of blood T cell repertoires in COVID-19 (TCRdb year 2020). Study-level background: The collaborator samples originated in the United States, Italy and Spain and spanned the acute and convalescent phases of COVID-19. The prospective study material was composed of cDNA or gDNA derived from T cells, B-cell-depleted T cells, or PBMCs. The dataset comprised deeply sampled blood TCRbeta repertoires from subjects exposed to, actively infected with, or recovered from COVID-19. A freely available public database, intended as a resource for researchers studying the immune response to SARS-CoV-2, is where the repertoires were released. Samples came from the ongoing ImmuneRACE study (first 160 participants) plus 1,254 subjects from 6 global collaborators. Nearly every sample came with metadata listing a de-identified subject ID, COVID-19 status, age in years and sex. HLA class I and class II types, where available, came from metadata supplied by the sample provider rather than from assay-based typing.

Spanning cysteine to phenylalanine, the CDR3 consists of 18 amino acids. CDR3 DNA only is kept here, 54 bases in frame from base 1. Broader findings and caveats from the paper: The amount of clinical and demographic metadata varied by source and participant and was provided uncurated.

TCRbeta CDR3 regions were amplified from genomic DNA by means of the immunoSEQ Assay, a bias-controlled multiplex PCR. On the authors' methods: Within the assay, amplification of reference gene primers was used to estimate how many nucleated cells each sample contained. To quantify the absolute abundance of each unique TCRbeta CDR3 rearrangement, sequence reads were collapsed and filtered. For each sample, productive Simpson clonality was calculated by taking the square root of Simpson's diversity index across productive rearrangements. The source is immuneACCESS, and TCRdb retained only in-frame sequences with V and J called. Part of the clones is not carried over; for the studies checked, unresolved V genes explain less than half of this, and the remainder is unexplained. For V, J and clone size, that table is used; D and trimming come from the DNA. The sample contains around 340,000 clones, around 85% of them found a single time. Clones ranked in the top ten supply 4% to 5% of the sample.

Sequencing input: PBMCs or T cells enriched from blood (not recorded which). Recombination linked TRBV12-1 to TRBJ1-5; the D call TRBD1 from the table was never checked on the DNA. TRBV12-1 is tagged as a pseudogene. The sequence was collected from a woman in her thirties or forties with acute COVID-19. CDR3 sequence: CASSCERTGQGPNQPQHF. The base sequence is TGTGCCAGCAGCTGTGAAAGAACGGGACAGGGCCCAAATCAGCCCCAGCATTTT.